These T cell receptor beta chains were read from a single sample in a study of beta chain features in type 1 diabetes. The repertoire was sequenced with immunoSEQ multiplex PCR; TCRdb's copy has only in-frame clones and lacks some. Of around 99,000 clones listed, 40% are singletons. The sample taken for sequencing was stem cell memory CD4+ T cells from blood. The source of these receptors is a woman in her late teens or twenties in good health. CDR3s leave out the opening cysteine and the closing phenylalanine or tryptophan.

V: TRBV29-1; CDR3: SVGSSGISGELF
V: TRBV7-8; CDR3: ASSPLYEQY
V: TRBV9; CDR3: ASSPPGLEVSYNEQF
V: TRBV6-1; CDR3: ATLRQGNTGELF
V: TRBV6-5; CDR3: ASLTGLEPQH
V: TRBV7-2; CDR3: ASSLDRGNNQPQH
V: TRBV7-8; CDR3: ASSLTTAFTEAF
V: TRBV7-9; CDR3: ASSLGTVNYGYT
V: TRBV5-1; CDR3: ASSPPWTGGYNEQF
V: TRBV6-1; CDR3: ASRPGQGIADTQY
V: TRBV11-2; CDR3: ASNSKGEGRTQY
V: TRBV4-1; CDR3: ASSQGTLYTEAF
V: TRBV5-6; CDR3: ASREDRSTEAF
V: TRBV19; CDR3: ASSISRSYEQY
V: TRBV11-2; CDR3: ASSPAGESPSTDTQY
V: TRBV4-1; CDR3: ASSRGLAGGTDTQY
V: TRBV6-5; CDR3: ASSYQGARDEQY
V: TRBV29-1; CDR3: SVRRLAGTDTQY
V: TRBV7-9; CDR3: ASRRTGSGYT
V: TRBV7-9; CDR3: ASSLGLRGPYGYT
V: TRBV18; CDR3: ASSPLTGGGGYT
V: TRBV5-1; CDR3: ASSLGDRGYEQY
V: TRBV7-9; CDR3: ASSLTGEGYGYT
V: TRBV7-3; CDR3: ASSLTDKAGGPNEQF
V: TRBV7-8; CDR3: ASTKETSGTSSTQY
V: TRBV2; CDR3: ASRADPRAAQY
V: TRBV7-2; CDR3: ASSLVRGEQY
V: TRBV5-4; CDR3: ASSFGAPGLGPETQY
V: TRBV29-1; CDR3: SVEEGRGPYGYT
V: TRBV4-3; CDR3: ASSQVLATGGGGRRQETQY
V: TRBV19; CDR3: ASRLPLAGGPYTGELF
V: TRBV29-1; CDR3: SGGGASETQY
V: TRBV19; CDR3: ASRRQIQETQY
V: TRBV30; CDR3: AWSAQGNTEAF
V: TRBV7-9; CDR3: ASSPRDILWGTEAF
V: TRBV21-1; CDR3: ASSKQGQGRGPQH
V: TRBV28; CDR3: ASSPRLRAGANVLT
V: TRBV5-1; CDR3: ASSFFRGTSRTYEQY
V: TRBV14; CDR3: ASSQDWMSGRRDTQY
V: TRBV7-9; CDR3: ASSRTTSGTMNEQF
V: TRBV28; CDR3: ASSLVGGVFAF
V: TRBV12-5; CDR3: ASGPGTGARLNTEAF
V: TRBV15; CDR3: ATSRGKGDTYGYT
V: TRBV7-9; CDR3: ASSALTGVAEAF
V: TRBV11-1; CDR3: ASSFVKGQGQETQY
V: TRBV27; CDR3: ASSPLMAGGRRQPQH
V: TRBV6-4; CDR3: ASSQTGIGGTGELF
V: TRBV28; CDR3: ASSTGPLGYT
V: TRBV4-1; CDR3: ASSQDRGYGYT
V: TRBV7-8; CDR3: ASSLAGTSGSSEHEQY
V: TRBV6-5; CDR3: ASSYRDPIAGYT
V: TRBV19; CDR3: ASSPIAGGRPYEQY
V: TRBV5-6; CDR3: ASFGQGPYGYT